Presented here are 29 T cell receptor beta chains from one specimen sequenced in a study of regulatory T cells in long-lasting Graves disease. The TCR beta library used iRepertoire HTBI primers with Arm-PCR amplification of CDR3. TCRdb re-derived calls from the multiplex PCR reads in MiXCR, one entry per CDR3 protein. Among a few hundred thousand distinct CDR3 sequences listed, approximately 12% were seen once. Time point specified: newly diagnosed GD, antithyroid drugs for less than 3 months. The TCR library was made from RNA extracted from PBMCs. These same data were also listed under a study on T cells in Graves' hyperthyroidism and ophthalmopathy.

Here the sequenced sample was peripheral blood mononuclear cells (PBMCs), taken at new diagnosis, from a patient treated with antithyroid drugs. All receptors derive from a woman under 30 with Graves disease.

This clonotype was detected ten times or more. This chain joins TRBV2 and TRBJ2-7; D is tentatively TRBD1 or TRBD2 (5 bases each). Trimming shortened V by 4 bases and J by 2 bases, and 15 bases separated the two germline ends. The CDR3 loop spans 15 amino acids. Germline V gene lookup returns CDR1 SNHLY and CDR2 FYNNEI. Written as DNA, the CDR3 is TGTGCCAGCAGTGGAAGGCCGGGACGAGCCTACGAGCAGTACGTC. Its translation: CASSGRPGRAYEQYV.

Only a few counts were recorded for this clonotype. Since a much larger clone is just one base distant, this may be a read error. The chain carries TRBV11-2 and TRBJ2-2; 7 positions agree with TRBD2. The CDR3 spans 14 residues. Germline CDR1 is SGHAT and CDR2 is FQNNGV. CDR3 sequence reads: CASSLGLAVGELVF. The CDR3 DNA reads as TGTGCCAGCAGCTTGGGGCTAGCGGTTGGGGAGCTGGTTTTT.

About this clonotype: This may be a read error: a much more frequent sequence differs by one nucleotide. CDR3 loop: CSVESGHEQYF. The CDR3 DNA sequence: TGCAGCGTTGAGTCAGGGCACGAGCAGTACTTC. The chain combines TRBV29-1 with TRBJ2-7; possible D gene TRBD1, 5 bases. Looked up from germline, CDR1 is SQVTM and CDR2 is ANQGSEA. Deletions cut 3 bases from V and 5 bases from J, with 8 bases between. This CDR3 has 11 amino acids.

This clonotype was counted ten times or more. The chain uses TRBV6-1 and TRBJ1-1; no clear D. The germline V gene has CDR1 MNHNS and CDR2 SASEGT. V lost 6 bases and J lost 0, with 11 bases in between. The CDR3 spans 14 residues. The DNA for the CDR3 is TGTGCCAGCAGACCGACAAGGATGAACACTGAAGCTTTCTTT. Encoded protein: CASRPTRMNTEAFF.

This clonotype was picked up many times. The rearrangement joins TRBV27 to TRBJ1-1; D not certain. Germline loops: CDR1 MNHEY, CDR2 SMNVEV (reference sequence). The CDR3 length is 15 residues. The V end lost 6 bases, the J end lost 1 base, and 15 bases lay between the germline ends. The CDR3 loop is CASSPRAGWNTEAFF. CDR3 coding DNA: TGTGCCAGCAGCCCCCGGGCCGGATGGAACACTGAAGCTTTCTTT.

V is TRBV7-9 and J is TRBJ2-1, with 11 bases lining up with TRBD2. This CDR3 contains 18 residues. In germline, CDR1 is SEHNR, CDR2 FQNEAQ (reference sequence). V trimming: 1 base; J trimming: 3 bases; junction bases outside the gene matches: 8. The CDR3 coding sequence is TGTGCCAGCAGCTTAGTCAAACCAACTAGCGGGAGCTACAATGAGCAGTTCTTC. This encodes CASSLVKPTSGSYNEQFF.

This clonotype has a count of ten or more. V is TRBV30 and J is TRBJ2-6, with D tentatively TRBD1 (6 bases). The ends were cut back, 8 bases at V and 0 bases at J, with 11 bases in the middle. The germline CDR1 and CDR2 sequences are GTSNPN and SVGIG (reference sequence). The CDR3 extends over 14 amino acids. CDR3 sequence: CAGTRSSGANVLTF. The CDR3 nucleotides are TGTGCCGGGACACGATCCTCTGGGGCCAACGTCCTGACTTTC.

The chain uses TRBV9 and TRBJ2-3; 15 bases are shared with TRBD2. V lost 3 bases to trimming and J lost 4 bases; unmatched junction nucleotides: 3. Germline V CDR1 and CDR2: SGDLS, YYNGEE. This CDR3 contains 16 residues. CDR3 bases: TGTGCCAGCAGCGCCGGGACTAGCGGGGGGTCAGATACGCAGTATTTT. Translating it yields CASSAGTSGGSDTQYF.

This clonotype was seen a handful of times. The rearrangement uses TRBV27 and TRBJ2-1, with 7 bases identical to TRBD1. The trim removed 7 bases at V and 10 bases at J, leaving 13 bases unmatched. Per the germline V gene, CDR1 is MNHEY and CDR2 is SMNVEV (reference sequence). The CDR3 is 14 amino acids. In DNA form, the CDR3 reads TGTGCCAGCACGACAGGGATTGTCTCCAAGGAGCAGTTCTTC. Protein product: CASTTGIVSKEQFF.

There are many counts of this clonotype. The chain employs TRBV20-1 and TRBJ2-3; 7 positions agree with TRBD2. J was trimmed by 3 bases and V by 1 base; bases with no gene match: 10. CDR3 length equals 16 residues. Germline V lookup: CDR1 DFQATT, CDR2 SNEGSKA (reference sequence). CDR3 sequence (DNA): TGCAGTGCTAGAGGCGGACTAGGGGCGGGAACAGATACGCAGTATTTT. Amino acid sequence: CSARGGLGAGTDTQYF.

This sequence joins TRBV11-1 and TRBJ2-7; D may be TRBD2 (6 bases). V gave up 6 bases and J gave up 13 bases, with 16 bases separating them. The CDR3 runs to 11 residues. Per germline, CDR1 SGHAT and CDR2 FQDESV (reference sequence). The CDR3 spells CASRSIGDSYF. DNA of the CDR3: TGTGCCAGCAGATCTATAGGGGACTCTTACTTC.

This clonotype was counted at least ten times. The chain recombines TRBV6-5 with TRBJ1-6; D remains ambiguous. Looked up from germline, CDR1 is MNHEY and CDR2 is SVGAGI. Between the trimmed V and J ends, which lost 0 bases and 6 bases, there was a span of 9 bases. CDR3 length: 15 residues. The CDR3 DNA reads as TGTGCCAGCAGTTACTCAGCCGGGCTTAATTCACCCCTCCACTTT. Encoded protein: CASSYSAGLNSPLHF.

This chain joins TRBV7-9 and TRBJ2-7; TRBD2 aligns across 13 bases. V lost 4 bases to trimming and J lost 8 bases; unmatched junction nucleotides: 11. Germline CDR1 is SEHNR and CDR2 is FQNEAQ (reference sequence). The CDR3 has 16 amino acids. The CDR3 bases are TGTGCCAGCAGCTCCCGAGGCACTAGCGGGAGGGCCAAGCAGTACTTC. Translation: CASSSRGTSGRAKQYF. Full variable domain (missing parts from reference TRBV7-9 and TRBJ2-7): DTGVSQNPRHKITKRGQNVTFRCDPISEHNRLYWYRQTLGQGPEFLTYFQNEAQLEKSRLLSDRFSAERPKGSFSTLEIQRTEQGDSAMYLCASSSRGTSGRAKQYFGPGTRLTVT.

In its sample, this clonotype was seen many times. The CDR3 region has the DNA TGTGCCAGCAGCCCCGAACCCGGACTAGGGGGCTCCTACAATGAGCAGTTCTTC. Translated: CASSPEPGLGGSYNEQFF. V and J are TRBV7-2 and TRBJ2-1, with D possibly being TRBD2 (7 bases). This CDR3 spans 18 amino acids. Trimming removed 5 bases from V and 0 bases from J, with 20 bases in between. The germline V gene encodes CDR1 SGHTA and CDR2 FQGNSA.

This clonotype was found many times. This chain connects TRBV7-8 to TRBJ1-2; TRBD1 is a possible D gene (6 bases). V was trimmed by 3 bases and J by 4 bases, leaving 18 bases between them. Germline V gives CDR1 SGHVS, CDR2 FQNEAQ. This CDR3 contains 16 residues. CDR3: CASSFGSVQGSYGYTF. The CDR3 DNA sequence: TGTGCCAGCAGCTTCGGGTCTGTACAGGGATCCTATGGCTACACCTTC.

This clonotype was detected many times. The V and J genes are TRBV7-3 and TRBJ2-1; D is possibly TRBD1 (6 bases). The germline V gene has CDR1 SGHTA and CDR2 FQGTGA. The CDR3 sequence is 15 residues long. V was pared by 0 bases and J by 6 bases, with 12 bases between. The CDR3 spells CASSLTVAGVNEQFF. The DNA of the CDR3 is TGTGCCAGCAGCTTAACGGTCGCAGGGGTCAATGAGCAGTTCTTC.

This clonotype was seen ten or more times. The chain links TRBV27 to TRBJ2-7, with D perhaps matching TRBD1 (6 bases). The germline CDR1 and CDR2 sequences are MNHEY and SMNVEV (reference sequence). This CDR3 has 13 residues. Between the trimmed V and J ends, which lost 8 bases and 3 bases, there was a span of 14 bases. In DNA form, the CDR3 reads TGTGCCAGCTCTAGGGCAGGGGTCTACGAGCAGTACTTC. Protein: CASSRAGVYEQYF.

This clonotype was found many times. The chain employs TRBV6-1 and TRBJ1-5; 9 bases agree with TRBD1. Germline V lookup: CDR1 MNHNS, CDR2 SASEGT. With 8 bases clipped from V and 6 bases from J, the junction kept 5 bases outside the gene matches. CDR3 length: 13 amino acids. DNA of the CDR3: TGTGCCAGCCGGGACAGGGCAGGTCAGCCCCAGCATTTT. Residues: CASRDRAGQPQHF.

This clonotype was seen a handful of times. This may be a read error, as it is one base from a much larger clone. The DNA for the CDR3 is TGTGCCAGCAGACAAGTTTTTAGGGGTCCGGCCAACACTGAAGCTTTCTTT. Its translation: CASRQVFRGPANTEAFF. This sequence joins TRBV3-1 and TRBJ1-1; possibly TRBD1 for D (5 bases). This CDR3 region has 17 residues. Per germline, CDR1 LGHDT and CDR2 YNNKEL (reference sequence).

This clonotype showed up many times. This sequence joins TRBV25-1 and TRBJ1-1; D gene ambiguous. Between the trimmed V and J ends, which lost 7 bases and 0 bases, there was a span of 12 bases. Germline CDR1 and CDR2: MGHDK and SYGVNS. The CDR3 runs 14 residues. This chain's CDR3 is CASMGSFMNTEAFF. The DNA for the CDR3 is TGTGCCAGCATGGGGTCCTTCATGAACACTGAAGCTTTCTTT.

A remark on this clonotype: This may stem from a read error, because a much larger clone lies one nucleotide away. The J gene is TRBJ2-7, the V gene TRBV12-3 or TRBV12-4, with TRBD2 identical over 14 bases. The CDR3 consists of 15 residues. The V gene end was trimmed by 4 bases and the J gene end by 7 bases; junction bases not matched to a gene: 6. The CDR3 region has the DNA TGTGCCAGCAGTTCCCGACTAGCGGGAGGGCATGAGCAGTACTTC. Protein sequence: CASSSRLAGGHEQYF.

This clonotype was recorded once. This sequence joins TRBV10-3 and TRBJ2-3; 14 bases match TRBD2. After removal of 5 bases from V and 2 bases from J, the junction contained 6 bases not matched to a gene. Germline V lookup: CDR1 ENHRY, CDR2 SYGVKD. The CDR3 covers 17 residues. This CDR3 reads CAISNPGLAGATDTQYF. In DNA form, the CDR3 reads TGTGCCATCAGTAACCCGGGACTAGCGGGGGCCACAGATACGCAGTATTTT.

V gene TRBV4-1 combines with J gene TRBJ2-5; TRBD2 agrees at 10 bases. The CDR3 length is 15 residues. J was trimmed by 3 bases and V by 1 base; bases with no gene match: 2. CDR1 and CDR2 from the germline V gene are MGHRA and YSYEKL. The CDR3 sequence: CASSQVSGGKETQYF. The CDR3 bases are TGCGCCAGCAGCCAAGTTAGCGGGGGGAAAGAGACCCAGTACTTC.

V is TRBV6-1 and J is TRBJ2-7, with TRBD1 matching over 9 bases. CDR1 MNHNS and CDR2 SASEGT come from the germline V gene. The CDR3 has 15 amino acids. V lost 6 bases, J lost 3 bases, and 9 bases stayed unmatched. DNA for the CDR3: TGTGCCAGCAGGAGGACAGGGGCGAATATCTACGAGCAGTACTTC. Amino acids: CASRRTGANIYEQYF.

Only a few counts were recorded for this clonotype. The chain combines TRBV18 with TRBJ2-7; D is possibly TRBD1 or TRBD2 (5 bases each). Trimming pared 4 bases from V and 5 bases from J, leaving 18 bases between. The CDR3 covers 15 residues. Germline assignment: CDR1 KGHSH and CDR2 LQKENI. The CDR3 loop reads CASSLRPRERHEQYV. CDR3 bases: TGTGCCAGCTCACTGAGGCCCAGGGAGCGTCACGAGCAGTACGTC.

Ten or more counts support this clonotype. The J gene is TRBJ2-5, the V gene TRBV12-3 or TRBV12-4; 12 bases fit TRBD2. Losses at the gene ends were 6 bases for V and 4 bases for J; bases not matched to a gene: 3. The CDR3 length is 14 residues. The CDR3 sequence: CASSLLAGGETQYF. The CDR3, as DNA: TGTGCCAGCAGCTTACTAGCGGGGGGAGAGACCCAGTACTTC.

This clonotype was seen repeatedly, ten times or more. The chain joins TRBV5-1 to TRBJ1-2; TRBD1 aligns across 7 bases. This CDR3 has 13 amino acids. Trimming cost V 1 base and J 8 bases; bases outside gene matches: 5. The germline gives CDR1 SGHRS, CDR2 YFSETQ. The CDR3: CASSLRQGGGYTF. CDR3 DNA sequence: TGCGCCAGCAGCTTGCGACAGGGAGGGGGCTACACCTTC.

This clonotype was seen repeatedly, ten times or more. The chain uses TRBV20-1 and TRBJ1-2; D remains unclear. V lost 1 base to trimming and J lost 0 bases, with 12 bases between them. The germline V gene has CDR1 DFQATT and CDR2 SNEGSKA (reference sequence). The CDR3 sequence is 15 residues long. The CDR3 DNA reads TGCAGTGCTAGAGGAATAGTTCCAGCTAACTATGGCTACACCTTC. Its protein is CSARGIVPANYGYTF.

This clonotype appeared once. This chain joins TRBV2 and TRBJ2-2; TRBD2 agrees at 8 bases. CDR3 length: 15 residues. Germline CDR1 is SNHLY and CDR2 is FYNNEI. The V segment lost 0 bases and the J segment 7 bases; nucleotides outside the gene matches: 4. The CDR3 loop reads CASSEAGLVGGELFF. The CDR3 nucleotides read TGTGCCAGCAGTGAAGCGGGACTAGTCGGCGGGGAGCTGTTTTTT.